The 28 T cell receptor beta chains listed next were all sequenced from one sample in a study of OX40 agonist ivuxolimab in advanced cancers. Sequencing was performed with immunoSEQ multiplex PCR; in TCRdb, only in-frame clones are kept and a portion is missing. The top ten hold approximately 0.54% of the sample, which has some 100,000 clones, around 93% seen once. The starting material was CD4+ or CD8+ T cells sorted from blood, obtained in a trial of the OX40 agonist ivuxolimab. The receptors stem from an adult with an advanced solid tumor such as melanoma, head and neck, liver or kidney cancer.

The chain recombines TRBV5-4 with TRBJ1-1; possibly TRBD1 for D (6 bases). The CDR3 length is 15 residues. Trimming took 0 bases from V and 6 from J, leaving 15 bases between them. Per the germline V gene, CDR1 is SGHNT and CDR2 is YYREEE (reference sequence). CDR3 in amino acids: CASSLGGTGWAEAFF. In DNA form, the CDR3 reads TGTGCCAGCAGCTTGGGGGGTACAGGGTGGGCTGAAGCTTTCTTT.

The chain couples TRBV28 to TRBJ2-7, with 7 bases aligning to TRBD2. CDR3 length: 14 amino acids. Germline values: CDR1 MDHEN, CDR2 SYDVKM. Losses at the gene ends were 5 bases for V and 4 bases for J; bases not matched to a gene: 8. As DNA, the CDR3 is TGTGCCAGCAGTCCCGGGGGGTATACTTACGAGCAGTACTTC. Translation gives CASSPGGYTYEQYF.

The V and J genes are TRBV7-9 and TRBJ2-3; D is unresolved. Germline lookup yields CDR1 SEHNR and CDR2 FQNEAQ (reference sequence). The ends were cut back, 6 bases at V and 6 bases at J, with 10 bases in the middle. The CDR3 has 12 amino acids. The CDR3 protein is CASSSLGDTQYF. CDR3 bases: TGTGCCAGCAGTTCACTGGGGGATACGCAGTATTTT. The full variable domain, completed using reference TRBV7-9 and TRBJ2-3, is DTGVSQNPRHKITKRGQNVTFRCDPISEHNRLYWYRQTLGQGPEFLTYFQNEAQLEKSRLLSDRFSAERPKGSFSTLEIQRTEQGDSAMYLCASSSLGDTQYFGPGTRLTVL.

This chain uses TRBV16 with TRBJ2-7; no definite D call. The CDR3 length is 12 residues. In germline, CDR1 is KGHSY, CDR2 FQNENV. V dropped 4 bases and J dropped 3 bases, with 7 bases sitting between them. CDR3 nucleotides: TGTGCCAGCAGCCCCCAGAACTACGAGCAGTACTTC. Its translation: CASSPQNYEQYF.

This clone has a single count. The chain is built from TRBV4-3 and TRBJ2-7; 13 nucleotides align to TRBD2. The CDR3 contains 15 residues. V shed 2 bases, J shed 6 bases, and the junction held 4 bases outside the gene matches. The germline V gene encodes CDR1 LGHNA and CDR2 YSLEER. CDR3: CASSQNGLAGAEQYF. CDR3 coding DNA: TGCGCCAGCAGCCAAAACGGACTAGCGGGAGCCGAGCAGTACTTC.

DNA of the CDR3: TGTGCCAGCAGCCAGACTAGCGGATACAATGAGCAGTTCTTC. Encoded protein: CASSQTSGYNEQFF. The chain recombines TRBV9 with TRBJ2-1; the match to TRBD2 covers 9 bases. The CDR3 extends over 14 amino acids. The ends lost 4 bases at V and 4 bases at J; junction bases unmatched: 3. Germline V gene data show CDR1 as SGDLS and CDR2 as YYNGEE.

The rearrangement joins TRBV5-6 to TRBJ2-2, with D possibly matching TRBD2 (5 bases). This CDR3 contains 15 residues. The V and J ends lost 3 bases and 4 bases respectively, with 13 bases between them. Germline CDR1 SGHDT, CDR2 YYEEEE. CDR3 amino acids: CASSWTPDSTGELFF. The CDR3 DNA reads TGTGCCAGCAGCTGGACCCCGGACTCCACCGGGGAGCTGTTTTTT. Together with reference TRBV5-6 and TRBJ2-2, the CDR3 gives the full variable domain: DAGVTQSPTHLIKTRGQQVTLRCSPKSGHDTVSWYQQALGQGPQFIFQYYEEEERQRGNFPDRFSGHQFPNYSSELNVNALLLGDSALYLCASSWTPDSTGELFFGEGSRLTVL.

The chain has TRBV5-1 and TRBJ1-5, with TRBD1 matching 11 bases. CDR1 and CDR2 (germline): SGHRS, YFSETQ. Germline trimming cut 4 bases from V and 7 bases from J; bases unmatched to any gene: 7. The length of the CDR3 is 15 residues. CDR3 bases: TGCGCCAGCAGCCGGACAGGGGGCGCGGAACAGCCCCAGCATTTT. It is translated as CASSRTGGAEQPQHF.

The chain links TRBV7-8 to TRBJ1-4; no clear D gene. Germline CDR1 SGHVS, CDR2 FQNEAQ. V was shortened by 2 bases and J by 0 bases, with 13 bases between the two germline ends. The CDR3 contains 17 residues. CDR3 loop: CASSLTRRRATNEKLFF. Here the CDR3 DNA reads TGTGCCAGCAGCTTAACACGACGGCGTGCAACTAATGAAAAACTGTTTTTT.

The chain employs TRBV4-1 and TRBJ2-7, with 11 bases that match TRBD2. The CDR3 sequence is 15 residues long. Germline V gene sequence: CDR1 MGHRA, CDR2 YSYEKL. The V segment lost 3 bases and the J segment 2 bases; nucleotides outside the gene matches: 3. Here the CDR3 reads CASSQGLAVTYEQYF. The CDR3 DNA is TGCGCCAGCAGCCAGGGACTAGCGGTAACCTACGAGCAGTACTTC.

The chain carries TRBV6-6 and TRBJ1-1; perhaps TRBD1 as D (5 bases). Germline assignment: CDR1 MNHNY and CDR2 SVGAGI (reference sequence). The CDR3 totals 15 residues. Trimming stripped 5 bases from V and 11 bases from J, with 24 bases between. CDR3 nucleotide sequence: TGTGCCAGCAGTCCACTCGACAGATTCGCTCGATGGGCTTTCTTT. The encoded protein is CASSPLDRFARWAFF.

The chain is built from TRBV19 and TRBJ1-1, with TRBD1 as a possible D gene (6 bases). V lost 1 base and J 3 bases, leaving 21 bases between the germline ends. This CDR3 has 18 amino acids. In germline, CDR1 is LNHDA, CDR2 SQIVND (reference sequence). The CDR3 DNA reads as TGTGCCAGTAGTATAGTCGCCCAGGGGCTGACAACGGACACTGAAGCTTTCTTT. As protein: CASSIVAQGLTTDTEAFF.

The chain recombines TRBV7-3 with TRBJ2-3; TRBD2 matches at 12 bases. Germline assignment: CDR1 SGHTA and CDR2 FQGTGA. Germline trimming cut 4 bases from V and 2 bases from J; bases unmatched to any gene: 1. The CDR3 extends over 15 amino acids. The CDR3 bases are TGTGCCAGCAGCTGGACTAGCGGGGCCACAGATACGCAGTATTTT. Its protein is CASSWTSGATDTQYF.

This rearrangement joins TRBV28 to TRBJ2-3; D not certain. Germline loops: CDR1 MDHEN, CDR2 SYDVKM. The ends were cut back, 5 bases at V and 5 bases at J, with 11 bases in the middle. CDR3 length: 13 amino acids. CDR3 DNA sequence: TGTGCCAGCAGTCCGCATTTGAGAGATACGCAGTATTTT. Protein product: CASSPHLRDTQYF. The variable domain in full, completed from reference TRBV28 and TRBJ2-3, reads DVKVTQSSRYLVKRTGEKVFLECVQDMDHENMFWYRQDPGLGLRLIYFSYDVKMKEKGDIPEGYSVSREKKERFSLILESASTNQTSMYLCASSPHLRDTQYFGPGTRLTVL.

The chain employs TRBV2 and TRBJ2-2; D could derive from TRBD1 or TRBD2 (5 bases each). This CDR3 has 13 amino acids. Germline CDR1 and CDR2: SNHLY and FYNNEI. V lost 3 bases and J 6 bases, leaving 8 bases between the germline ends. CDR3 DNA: TGTGCCAGCAGTGATCGGGGCGCCGGGGAGCTGTTTTTT. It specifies CASSDRGAGELFF. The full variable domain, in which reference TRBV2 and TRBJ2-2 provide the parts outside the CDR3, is EPEVTQTPSHQVTQMGQEVILRCVPISNHLYFYWYRQILGQKVEFLVSFYNNEISEKSEIFDDQFSVERPDGSNFTLKIRSTKLEDSAMYFCASSDRGAGELFFGEGSRLTVL.

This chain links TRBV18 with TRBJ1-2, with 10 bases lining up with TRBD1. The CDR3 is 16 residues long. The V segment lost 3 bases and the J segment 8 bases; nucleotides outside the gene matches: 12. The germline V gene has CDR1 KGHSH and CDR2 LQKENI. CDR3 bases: TGTGCCAGCTCACCGACGGTCGGGACAGGGGTTAGAGGCTACACCTTC. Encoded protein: CASSPTVGTGVRGYTF.

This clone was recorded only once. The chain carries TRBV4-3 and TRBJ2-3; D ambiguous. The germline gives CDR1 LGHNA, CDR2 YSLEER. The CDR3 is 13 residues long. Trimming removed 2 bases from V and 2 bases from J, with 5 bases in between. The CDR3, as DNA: TGCGCCAGCAGCCAACTTCTCACAGATACGCAGTATTTT. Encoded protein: CASSQLLTDTQYF.

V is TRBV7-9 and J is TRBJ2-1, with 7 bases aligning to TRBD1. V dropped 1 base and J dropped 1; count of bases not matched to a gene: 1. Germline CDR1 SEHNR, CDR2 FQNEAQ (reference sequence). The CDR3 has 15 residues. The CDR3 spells CASSLGTGSYNEQFF. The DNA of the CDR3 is TGTGCCAGCAGCTTAGGGACAGGTTCCTACAATGAGCAGTTCTTC.

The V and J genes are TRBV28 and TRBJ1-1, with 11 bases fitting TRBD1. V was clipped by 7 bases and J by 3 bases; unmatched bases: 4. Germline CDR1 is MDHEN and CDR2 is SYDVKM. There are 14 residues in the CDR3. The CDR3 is CASTPGQGDTEAFF. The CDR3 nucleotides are TGTGCCAGCACCCCGGGACAGGGGGACACTGAAGCTTTCTTT.

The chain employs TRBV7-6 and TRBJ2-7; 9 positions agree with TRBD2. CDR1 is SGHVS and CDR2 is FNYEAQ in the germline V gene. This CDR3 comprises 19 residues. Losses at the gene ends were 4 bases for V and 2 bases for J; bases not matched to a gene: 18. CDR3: CASSSRDGLALATTYEQYF. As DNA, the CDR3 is TGTGCCAGCAGCTCGCGGGACGGACTAGCGCTTGCTACGACCTACGAGCAGTACTTC.

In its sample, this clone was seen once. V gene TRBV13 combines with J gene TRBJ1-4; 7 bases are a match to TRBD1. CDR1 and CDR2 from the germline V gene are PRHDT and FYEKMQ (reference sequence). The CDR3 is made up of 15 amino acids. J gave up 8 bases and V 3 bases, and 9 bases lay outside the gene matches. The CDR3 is CASSFMAQGGEKLFF. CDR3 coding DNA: TGTGCCAGCAGCTTCATGGCCCAGGGGGGGGAAAAACTGTTTTTT.

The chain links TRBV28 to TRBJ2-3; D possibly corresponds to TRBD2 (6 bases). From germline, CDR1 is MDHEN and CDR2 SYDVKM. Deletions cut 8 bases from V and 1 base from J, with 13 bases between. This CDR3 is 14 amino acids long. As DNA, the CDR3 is TGTGCCAGCGGGCGGTCTAGCGGCACAGATACGCAGTATTTT. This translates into CASGRSSGTDTQYF.

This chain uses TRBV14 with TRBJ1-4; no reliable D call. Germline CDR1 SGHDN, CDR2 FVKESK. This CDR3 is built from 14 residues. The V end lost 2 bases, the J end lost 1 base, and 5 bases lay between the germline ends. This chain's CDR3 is CASSQYGTNEKLFF. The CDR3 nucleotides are TGTGCCAGCAGCCAATACGGAACTAATGAAAAACTGTTTTTT.

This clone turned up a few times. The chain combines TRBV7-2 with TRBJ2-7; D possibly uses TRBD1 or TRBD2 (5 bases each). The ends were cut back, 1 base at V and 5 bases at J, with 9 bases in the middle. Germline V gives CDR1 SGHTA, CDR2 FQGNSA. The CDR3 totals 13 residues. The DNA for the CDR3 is TGTGCCAGCAGCTTAGTGTCGGGACACGAGCAGTACTTC. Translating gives CASSLVSGHEQYF.

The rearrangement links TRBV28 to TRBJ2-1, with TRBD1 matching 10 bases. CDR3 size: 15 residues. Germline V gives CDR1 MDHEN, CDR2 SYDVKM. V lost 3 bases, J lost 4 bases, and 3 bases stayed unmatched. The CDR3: CASSLGDRGYNEQFF. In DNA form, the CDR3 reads TGTGCCAGCAGTTTGGGGGACAGGGGATACAATGAGCAGTTCTTC.

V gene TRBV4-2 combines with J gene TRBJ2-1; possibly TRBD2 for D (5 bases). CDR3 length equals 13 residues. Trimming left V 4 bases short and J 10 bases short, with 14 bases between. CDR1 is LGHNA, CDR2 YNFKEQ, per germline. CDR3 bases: TGTGCCAGCAGCCGGAACGGTCCGGGAGAGCAGTTCTTC. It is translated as CASSRNGPGEQFF.

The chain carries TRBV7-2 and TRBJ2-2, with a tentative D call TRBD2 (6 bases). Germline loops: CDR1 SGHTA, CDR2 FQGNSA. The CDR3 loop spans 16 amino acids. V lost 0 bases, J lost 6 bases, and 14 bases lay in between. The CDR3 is CASSLAGGIRAGELFF. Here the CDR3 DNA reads TGTGCCAGCAGCTTAGCTGGAGGGATTCGAGCCGGGGAGCTGTTTTTT.

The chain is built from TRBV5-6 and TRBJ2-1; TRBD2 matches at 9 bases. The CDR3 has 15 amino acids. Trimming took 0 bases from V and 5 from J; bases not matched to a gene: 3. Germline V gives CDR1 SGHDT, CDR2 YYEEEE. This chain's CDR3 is CASSLGPSGDNEQFF. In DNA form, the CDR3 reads TGTGCCAGCAGCTTGGGGCCTAGCGGGGACAATGAGCAGTTCTTC.